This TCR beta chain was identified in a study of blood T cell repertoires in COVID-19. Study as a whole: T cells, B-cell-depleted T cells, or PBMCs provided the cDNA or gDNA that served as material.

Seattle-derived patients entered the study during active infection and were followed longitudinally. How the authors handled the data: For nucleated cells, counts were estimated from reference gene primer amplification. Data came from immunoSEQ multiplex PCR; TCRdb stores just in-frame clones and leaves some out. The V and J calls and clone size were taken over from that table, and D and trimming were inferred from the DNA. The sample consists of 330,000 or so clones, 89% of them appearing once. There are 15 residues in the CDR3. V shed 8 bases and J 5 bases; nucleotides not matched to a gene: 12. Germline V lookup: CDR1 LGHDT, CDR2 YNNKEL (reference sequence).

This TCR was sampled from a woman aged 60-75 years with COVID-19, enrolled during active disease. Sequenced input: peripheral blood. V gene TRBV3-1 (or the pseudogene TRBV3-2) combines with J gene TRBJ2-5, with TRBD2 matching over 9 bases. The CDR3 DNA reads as TGTGCCAGCCACGGTAGGCGGGGGGGACCGGAGACCCAGTACTTC. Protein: CASHGRRGGPETQYF.